This is a list of T cell receptor beta chains from one sample in a study of blood T cell repertoires in COVID-19. The protocol was immunoSEQ multiplex PCR, while the TCRdb copy is restricted to in-frame clones and leaves out a portion. The sample lists fewer than 300,000 clones; 75% to 90% were seen once. Sequencing input: peripheral blood. Every receptor here comes from a man aged 25 to 40 with acute or convalescent COVID-19. Both conserved end residues are part of each CDR3. A D gene is named only where the DNA matches it firmly. Size is omitted from some rows. Given values are once, few, many or a class for expanded clones.

CDR3 protein: CASSPGTASYGYTF
CDR3 DNA: TGTGCCAGCAGTCCCGGGACAGCCTCCTATGGCTACACCTTC
V gene: TRBV28
J gene: TRBJ1-2
clone size: once
D gene: TRBD1

CDR3 protein: CASSLGRDTEAFF
CDR3 DNA: TGTGCCAGCAGCTTGGGGAGGGACACTGAAGCTTTCTTT
V gene: TRBV11-1
J gene: TRBJ1-1
clone size: NA
D gene: NA

CDR3 protein: CASKGTAHQPQHF
CDR3 DNA: TGTGCCAGCAAGGGGACAGCGCATCAGCCCCAGCATTTT
V gene: TRBV5-6
J gene: TRBJ1-5
clone size: NA
D gene: TRBD1

CDR3 protein: CASGRDRSLYGYTF
CDR3 DNA: TGTGCCAGTGGGCGGGACAGGTCTTTGTATGGCTACACCTTC
V gene: TRBV6-5
J gene: TRBJ1-2
clone size: NA
D gene: TRBD1

CDR3 protein: CAEKDSYWGYTF
CDR3 DNA: TGTGCCGAAAAAGACAGTTATTGGGGCTACACCTTC
V gene: TRBV30
J gene: TRBJ1-2
clone size: NA
D gene: NA

CDR3 protein: CAWSDTRGNEKLFF
CDR3 DNA: TGTGCCTGGAGCGACACAAGGGGCAATGAAAAACTGTTTTTT
V gene: TRBV30
J gene: TRBJ1-4
clone size: NA
D gene: NA

CDR3 protein: CASSSLDRGKTQYF
CDR3 DNA: TGTGCCAGCAGTTCTCTGGACAGGGGAAAGACCCAGTACTTC
V gene: TRBV6-5
J gene: TRBJ2-5
clone size: NA
D gene: TRBD1

CDR3 protein: CASSQAGSGANVLTF
CDR3 DNA: TGCGCCAGCAGCCAAGCAGGCTCTGGGGCCAACGTCCTGACTTTC
V gene: TRBV4-1
J gene: TRBJ2-6
clone size: NA
D gene: NA

CDR3 protein: CASQSSAGDYNEQFF
CDR3 DNA: TGCGCCAGCCAAAGTAGCGCGGGGGACTACAATGAGCAGTTCTTC
V gene: TRBV5-1
J gene: TRBJ2-1
clone size: NA
D gene: TRBD2

CDR3 protein: CASSRQGTNEKLFF
CDR3 DNA: TGTGCCAGCAGCCGACAGGGGACTAATGAAAAACTGTTTTTT
V gene: TRBV2
J gene: TRBJ1-4
clone size: NA
D gene: TRBD1

CDR3 protein: CASSSSGLVAEQYF
CDR3 DNA: TGTGCCAGCTCGTCCTCGGGACTAGTCGCCGAGCAGTACTTC
V gene: TRBV18
J gene: TRBJ2-7
clone size: NA
D gene: TRBD2

CDR3 protein: CASSIGGGTFQGRSGDYEQYF
CDR3 DNA: TGTGCCAGTAGTATCGGGGGGGGCACATTCCAGGGGCGGAGCGGAGATTACGAGCAGTACTTC
V gene: TRBV19
J gene: TRBJ2-7
clone size: once
D gene: TRBD2

CDR3 protein: CAWTDYRARGAFF
CDR3 DNA: TGTGCCTGGACCGACTACAGGGCCCGCGGGGCTTTCTTT
V gene: TRBV30
J gene: TRBJ1-1
clone size: NA
D gene: NA

CDR3 protein: CASMRPSILAGGTQETQYF
CDR3 DNA: TGTGCCAGCATGAGACCCTCCATTTTAGCGGGGGGAACCCAAGAGACCCAGTACTTC
V gene: TRBV2
J gene: TRBJ2-5
clone size: NA
D gene: TRBD2

CDR3 protein: CASSDREISPLHF
CDR3 DNA: TGTGCCAGTAGTGACAGGGAAATTTCACCCCTCCACTTT
V gene: TRBV19
J gene: TRBJ1-6
clone size: NA
D gene: TRBD1

CDR3 protein: CASSQDRGGLTNEKLFF
CDR3 DNA: TGCGCCAGCAGCCAAGATCGAGGAGGGTTGACTAATGAAAAACTGTTTTTT
V gene: TRBV4-1
J gene: TRBJ1-4
clone size: NA
D gene: NA

CDR3 protein: CASSQTAYTEAFF
CDR3 DNA: TGTGCCAGCAGCCAAACAGCTTACACTGAAGCTTTCTTT
V gene: TRBV12-3/TRBV12-4
J gene: TRBJ1-1
clone size: NA
D gene: NA

CDR3 protein: CASSSSFSGEQYF
CDR3 DNA: TGTGCCAGCAGTTCTTCTTTTAGTGGCGAGCAGTACTTC
V gene: TRBV28
J gene: TRBJ2-7
clone size: few
D gene: NA

CDR3 protein: CASSLARVVSETQYF
CDR3 DNA: TGTGCCAGCAGCTTAGCGCGAGTGGTATCAGAGACCCAGTACTTC
V gene: TRBV7-9
J gene: TRBJ2-5
clone size: NA
D gene: NA

CDR3 protein: CASSLAGTDYNEQFF
CDR3 DNA: TGTGCTAGCAGCTTAGCGGGGACTGACTACAATGAGCAGTTCTTC
V gene: TRBV7-7
J gene: TRBJ2-1
clone size: once
D gene: TRBD2

CDR3 protein: CASSPYLADFNNEQFF
CDR3 DNA: TGTGCCAGCTCACCATATCTAGCGGATTTCAACAATGAGCAGTTCTTC
V gene: TRBV18
J gene: TRBJ2-1
clone size: NA
D gene: TRBD2

CDR3 protein: CASSKDASRLAGGVDEQYF
CDR3 DNA: TGTGCCAGCAGCAAAGACGCTAGTCGTTTAGCGGGAGGGGTGGACGAGCAGTACTTC
V gene: TRBV21-1
J gene: TRBJ2-7
clone size: NA
D gene: NA

CDR3 protein: CATRASGQGVHEQYF
CDR3 DNA: TGTGCCACCAGGGCCTCGGGACAGGGCGTCCACGAGCAGTACTTC
V gene: TRBV24-1
J gene: TRBJ2-7
clone size: few
D gene: TRBD1

CDR3 protein: CASSLTGGRQPQHF
CDR3 DNA: TGTGCCAGCAGTCTCACGGGGGGCCGTCAGCCCCAGCATTTT
V gene: TRBV6-2/TRBV6-3
J gene: TRBJ1-5
clone size: NA
D gene: NA

CDR3 protein: CASSEVSSRDSGQPQHF
CDR3 DNA: TGTGCCAGCAGTGAAGTTTCGAGCCGGGACAGCGGGCAGCCCCAGCATTTT
V gene: TRBV2
J gene: TRBJ1-5
clone size: once
D gene: TRBD1

CDR3 protein: CASSAGLAGVGELFF
CDR3 DNA: TGTGCCAGCAGCGCCGGACTAGCGGGGGTCGGGGAGCTGTTTTTT
V gene: TRBV7-8
J gene: TRBJ2-2
clone size: NA
D gene: TRBD2

CDR3 protein: CALGDNSPLHF
CDR3 DNA: TGTGCCCTAGGGGATAATTCACCCCTCCACTTT
V gene: TRBV30
J gene: TRBJ1-6
clone size: NA
D gene: NA

CDR3 protein: CASAAEETQYF
CDR3 DNA: TGCGCCAGCGCGGCGGAAGAGACCCAGTACTTC
V gene: TRBV5-1
J gene: TRBJ2-5
clone size: NA
D gene: NA

CDR3 protein: CASSVTHYTDTQYF
CDR3 DNA: TGTGCCAGCAGCGTAACTCACTACACAGATACGCAGTATTTT
V gene: TRBV9
J gene: TRBJ2-3
clone size: NA
D gene: NA

CDR3 protein: CASNPTSGSNTQYF
CDR3 DNA: TGTGCCAGCAACCCGACTAGCGGGTCAAATACGCAGTATTTT
V gene: TRBV6-5
J gene: TRBJ2-3
clone size: NA
D gene: TRBD2

CDR3 protein: CASSLDGTNYGYTF
CDR3 DNA: TGCGCCAGCAGCTTGGACGGGACTAACTATGGCTACACCTTC
V gene: TRBV5-1
J gene: TRBJ1-2
clone size: few
D gene: NA

CDR3 protein: CASSPPYPSGAKNIQYF
CDR3 DNA: TGTGCCAGCAGCCCCCCTTATCCTAGCGGGGCAAAAAACATTCAGTACTTC
V gene: TRBV9
J gene: TRBJ2-4
clone size: once
D gene: TRBD2

CDR3 protein: CASIPSAGGWNGYTF
CDR3 DNA: TGTGCCAGTATACCCTCCGCAGGGGGCTGGAATGGCTACACCTTC
V gene: TRBV19
J gene: TRBJ1-2
clone size: NA
D gene: TRBD1

CDR3 protein: CASSLGIAGGPTDTQYF
CDR3 DNA: TGTGCCAGCAGCTTAGGGATAGCGGGGGGTCCCACAGATACGCAGTATTTT
V gene: TRBV7-9
J gene: TRBJ2-3
clone size: NA
D gene: TRBD2

CDR3 protein: CASSFFWTGDGVKLFF
CDR3 DNA: TGTGCCAGCAGTTTTTTCTGGACAGGGGATGGTGTCAAACTGTTTTTT
V gene: TRBV6-5
J gene: TRBJ1-4
clone size: NA
D gene: TRBD1

CDR3 protein: CASSTRLAGGKHFQETQYF
CDR3 DNA: TGTGCCAGCAGCACCCGACTAGCGGGAGGGAAACACTTCCAAGAGACCCAGTACTTC
V gene: TRBV21-1
J gene: TRBJ2-5
clone size: NA
D gene: NA

CDR3 protein: CATSDSGTQYNEQFF
CDR3 DNA: TGTGCCACCAGTGATTCCGGGACACAATACAATGAGCAGTTCTTC
V gene: TRBV24-1
J gene: TRBJ2-1
clone size: NA
D gene: NA

CDR3 protein: CATAVDRVGTGELFF
CDR3 DNA: TGTGCCACCGCTGTGGACAGGGTTGGTACCGGGGAGCTGTTTTTT
V gene: TRBV15
J gene: TRBJ2-2
clone size: NA
D gene: TRBD1

CDR3 protein: CASSHKVQESSAFF
CDR3 DNA: TGTGCCAGCAGCCACAAAGTACAGGAATCCTCAGCTTTCTTT
V gene: TRBV5-4
J gene: TRBJ1-1
clone size: once
D gene: NA

CDR3 protein: CAWSVYEAPYEQYF
CDR3 DNA: TGTGCCTGGAGTGTCTATGAGGCCCCCTACGAGCAGTACTTC
V gene: TRBV30
J gene: TRBJ2-7
clone size: NA
D gene: NA

CDR3 protein: CASSLTGVRSPLHF
CDR3 DNA: TGTGCCAGCAGCTTAACAGGGGTTAGGTCACCCCTCCACTTT
V gene: TRBV7-3
J gene: TRBJ1-6
clone size: NA
D gene: NA

CDR3 protein: CASSGGKGVQFFSPLHF
CDR3 DNA: TGTGCCAGTAGCGGTGGTAAAGGGGTACAGTTTTTTTCACCCCTCCACTTT
V gene: TRBV19
J gene: TRBJ1-6
clone size: NA
D gene: NA

CDR3 protein: CASSLEPENTEAFF
CDR3 DNA: TGTGCCAGCAGCTTAGAACCAGAGAACACTGAAGCTTTCTTT
V gene: TRBV7-9
J gene: TRBJ1-1
clone size: NA
D gene: NA

CDR3 protein: CASSLSSGWTGVSAFF
CDR3 DNA: TGTGCCAGCAGCCTATCTAGCGGTTGGACAGGGGTATCAGCTTTCTTT
V gene: TRBV3-1/TRBV3-2
J gene: TRBJ1-1
clone size: NA
D gene: TRBD1

CDR3 protein: CASSLPAVRYTGELFF
CDR3 DNA: TGTGCCAGCAGCTTGCCGGCGGTGCGCTACACCGGGGAGCTGTTTTTT
V gene: TRBV5-6
J gene: TRBJ2-2
clone size: NA
D gene: NA

CDR3 protein: CARQFASNQPQHF
CDR3 DNA: TGTGCCAGACAGTTTGCTAGCAATCAGCCCCAGCATTTT
V gene: TRBV6-5
J gene: TRBJ1-5
clone size: NA
D gene: NA

CDR3 protein: CASSLSNSMNTEAFF
CDR3 DNA: TGCGCCAGCAGCTTAAGTAATAGCATGAACACTGAAGCTTTCTTT
V gene: TRBV5-1
J gene: TRBJ1-1
clone size: NA
D gene: NA

CDR3 protein: CASSSRPDRQYNEQFF
CDR3 DNA: TGCGCCAGCAGCTCCCGGCCGGACAGACAGTACAATGAGCAGTTCTTC
V gene: TRBV5-1
J gene: TRBJ2-1
clone size: NA
D gene: NA

CDR3 protein: CASSASGYGYTF
CDR3 DNA: TGTGCCAGCAGCGCATCCGGCTATGGCTACACCTTC
V gene: TRBV9
J gene: TRBJ1-2
clone size: NA
D gene: NA

CDR3 protein: CASSQSTGLYEQYF
CDR3 DNA: TGCGCCAGCAGCCAATCGACAGGGCTCTACGAGCAGTACTTC
V gene: TRBV4-1
J gene: TRBJ2-7
clone size: NA
D gene: TRBD1

CDR3 protein: CATQSRGGNHTQYF
CDR3 DNA: TGTGCCACCCAGTCGCGCGGGGGAAACCATACGCAGTATTTT
V gene: TRBV24-1
J gene: TRBJ2-3
clone size: NA
D gene: TRBD2

CDR3 protein: CASSYSSGNEQFF
CDR3 DNA: TGTGCCAGCAGTTACTCGTCGGGGAATGAGCAGTTCTTC
V gene: TRBV6-5
J gene: TRBJ2-1
clone size: NA
D gene: NA

CDR3 protein: CASSLAPEAENIQYF
CDR3 DNA: TGTGCCAGCAGCTTGGCCCCTGAGGCCGAAAACATTCAGTACTTC
V gene: TRBV7-8
J gene: TRBJ2-4
clone size: NA
D gene: NA

CDR3 protein: CASSSGDLNNEQFF
CDR3 DNA: TGTGCCAGTAGTTCGGGGGACTTAAACAATGAGCAGTTCTTC
V gene: TRBV19
J gene: TRBJ2-1
clone size: NA
D gene: NA